One TCR beta chain is described in this entry. Antigen: not known. This PCR relied on a set of 60 Vbeta primers and 13 Jbeta primers. TCRdb's table, derived via immunoSEQ multiplex PCR, lists solely in-frame clones and lacks some. The ten most abundant clones cover 0.75% to 1% of a sample with about 140,000 clones. The entry originates in a study of cytomegalovirus exposure and HLA in healthy donors. Points from the study as a whole: Some TCR beta chains (over 150 of them) were listed as cytomegalovirus-associated. Later analysis identified several of the most significant clusters that appeared linked to common viral pathogens.

V gave up 0 bases and J gave up 3 bases, with 15 bases separating them. Germline values: CDR1 SQVTM, CDR2 ANQGSEA. This CDR3 is built from 15 residues. Sequencing was performed on PBMCs. The clonotype was recovered from a male donor in good health and CMV-seronegative. The chain links TRBV29-1 to TRBJ2-7, with a possible D match to TRBD2 (5 bases). CDR3 bases: TGCAGCGTTGAAGATCAAGGCGAGGGAAACTACGAGCAGTACTTC. This gives the protein CSVEDQGEGNYEQYF.